The 30 T cell receptor beta chains below all came from one sample that was sequenced in a study of PD-L1 blockade in urothelial cancer. The time point: pretreatment peripheral blood. TCRdb keeps only in-frame clones here, not all; method: immunoSEQ multiplex PCR. The sample has approximately 39,000 clones; 85% are singletons. The sequencing used PBMCs, collected around atezolizumab (anti-PD-L1) treatment. Every receptor here comes from a man of 80 years or more with urothelial cancer.

The chain carries TRBV29-1 and TRBJ1-3; 8 nucleotides match TRBD1. The CDR3 is 14 amino acids. After removal of 1 base from V and 7 bases from J, the junction contained 6 bases not matched to a gene. Germline values: CDR1 SQVTM, CDR2 ANQGSEA. CDR3 sequence: CSVEGTGTINTIYF. The CDR3 DNA reads as TGCAGCGTTGAAGGGACAGGGACCATCAACACCATATATTTT. Variable domain in full (rest from reference TRBV29-1 and TRBJ1-3): SAVISQKPSRDICQRGTSLTIQCQVDSQVTMMFWYRQQPGQSLTLIATANQGSEATYESGFVIDKFPISRPNLTFSTLTVSNMSPEDSSIYLCSVEGTGTINTIYFGEGSWLTVV.

CDR3: CASSLDRGANQPQHF. The CDR3 DNA reads TGTGCCAGCAGCTTGGACAGGGGGGCCAATCAGCCCCAGCATTTT. The chain uses TRBV11-2 and TRBJ1-5; 10 positions match TRBD1. J lost 3 bases, V lost 3 bases, and 2 bases had no gene match. The CDR3 extends over 15 amino acids. Germline lookup yields CDR1 SGHAT and CDR2 FQNNGV.

The CDR3 here is CASSKGRSSQETQYF. The CDR3 region has the DNA TGTGCCAGTAGTAAGGGGCGTAGCAGCCAAGAGACCCAGTACTTC. The chain links TRBV19 to TRBJ2-5; TRBD1 is a possible D gene (5 bases). The V end lost 4 bases, the J end lost 1 base, and 13 bases lay between the germline ends. There are 15 residues in the CDR3. Germline CDR1 is LNHDA and CDR2 is SQIVND (reference sequence).

This chain joins TRBV4-1 and TRBJ2-7; no definite D call. Trimming removed 3 bases at V and 4 bases at J, with 13 bases between. The length of the CDR3 is 14 residues. Germline V CDR1 and CDR2: MGHRA, YSYEKL. CDR3 sequence reads: CASSQSGGGYEQYF. CDR3 nucleotide sequence: TGCGCCAGCAGCCAGTCAGGTGGTGGGTACGAGCAGTACTTC.

V gene TRBV9 combines with J gene TRBJ1-3, with D possibly being TRBD1 (5 bases). The CDR3 extends over 14 amino acids. Germline assignment: CDR1 SGDLS and CDR2 YYNGEE. Trimming cost V 4 bases and J 0 bases, with 8 bases left between them. CDR3 in DNA: TGTGCCAGCAGCTCGGGGGTCTCTGGAAACACCATATATTTT. Protein product: CASSSGVSGNTIYF.

The rearrangement joins TRBV28 to TRBJ1-5; D gene ambiguous. This CDR3 contains 12 residues. Trimming took 6 bases from V and 1 from J, leaving 4 bases between them. Looked up from germline, CDR1 is MDHEN and CDR2 is SYDVKM. DNA of the CDR3: TGTGCCAGCAGACAAAGCAATCAGCCCCAGCATTTT. Translating gives CASRQSNQPQHF.

The count of this clone is one. The gene calls are TRBV6-6 and TRBJ2-7, with 7 bases fitting TRBD2. Germline assignment: CDR1 MNHNY and CDR2 SVGAGI (reference sequence). The junction had 3 bases not matched to a gene; V was cut back by 0 bases and J by 1 base. This CDR3 has 15 amino acids. The CDR3 nucleotides read TGTGCCAGCAGTTACTCTGGCGGGGGATCCTACGAGCAGTACTTC. Translating gives CASSYSGGGSYEQYF.

This clone has a handful of counts. The chain joins TRBV28 to TRBJ2-2; TRBD1 agrees at 9 bases. Unmatched junction bases numbered 14, after V lost 6 bases and J lost 0 bases. Looked up from germline, CDR1 is MDHEN and CDR2 is SYDVKM. The CDR3 length is 19 residues. As DNA, the CDR3 is TGTGCCAGCAGACCTAACCGGGACAGGGAAAAGGCGAACACCGGGGAGCTGTTTTTT. Its protein product is CASRPNRDREKANTGELFF.

This sequence joins TRBV7-2 and TRBJ2-5, with TRBD2 as a possible D gene (6 bases). V lost 2 bases to trimming and J lost 3 bases, with 10 bases between them. CDR1 SGHTA and CDR2 FQGNSA come from the germline V gene. The CDR3 has 14 amino acids. The chain's CDR3 is CASSLYWGEETQYF. CDR3 bases: TGTGCCAGCAGCTTATATTGGGGGGAAGAGACCCAGTACTTC.

This clone was recorded only once. The CDR3 bases are TGTGCCAGCAGCTTAGGGATGGGAGGGCTAGCGGGCGGGGAGCAGTTCTTC. It yields the protein CASSLGMGGLAGGEQFF. The genes are TRBV7-2 and TRBJ2-1; 8 bases are shared with TRBD2. The V gene's germline CDR1 is SGHTA and CDR2 FQGNSA. The CDR3 extends over 17 amino acids. V lost 1 base to trimming and J lost 10 bases; unmatched junction nucleotides: 15.

The gene calls are TRBV9 and TRBJ2-2, with D unresolved. Germline lookup yields CDR1 SGDLS and CDR2 YYNGEE. Trimming left V 1 base short and J 1 base short, with 11 bases between. There are 16 residues in the CDR3. CDR3 residues: CASSVKQARNTGELFF. The CDR3, as DNA: TGTGCCAGCAGCGTAAAGCAAGCGAGGAACACCGGGGAGCTGTTTTTT.

The CDR3 DNA reads as TGTGCCAGCAGTTTACCCTCGAGCGGGTCCACCTACGAGCAGTACTTC. It specifies CASSLPSSGSTYEQYF. This chain uses TRBV28 with TRBJ2-7; the D gene is possibly TRBD2 (6 bases). The CDR3 has 16 residues. The V gene's germline CDR1 is MDHEN and CDR2 SYDVKM. Between the trimmed V and J ends, which lost 2 bases and 2 bases, there was a span of 16 bases. Drawing the rest from reference TRBV28 and TRBJ2-7, the complete variable domain is DVKVTQSSRYLVKRTGEKVFLECVQDMDHENMFWYRQDPGLGLRLIYFSYDVKMKEKGDIPEGYSVSREKKERFSLILESASTNQTSMYLCASSLPSSGSTYEQYFGPGTRLTVT.

V gene TRBV5-1 combines with J gene TRBJ2-4, with D perhaps TRBD1 (7 bases). Trimming left V 4 bases short and J 8 bases short, with 16 bases between. Looked up from germline, CDR1 is SGHRS and CDR2 is YFSETQ. The CDR3 totals 14 residues. The CDR3 spells CASSAGQNFDIQYF. The DNA of the CDR3 is TGCGCCAGCAGCGCGGGACAGAATTTTGACATTCAGTACTTC.

CDR3 in DNA: TGTGCCAGTAACCCGGAGGGGCAGGGCGGTCAGCCCCAGCATTTT. This codes for CASNPEGQGGQPQHF. The chain uses TRBV19 and TRBJ1-5, with a possible D match to TRBD1 (5 bases). Germline CDR1 reads LNHDA; CDR2 reads SQIVND (reference sequence). CDR3 length equals 15 residues. V lost 7 bases and J 6 bases, leaving 19 bases between the germline ends. The entire variable domain, with the rest obtained from reference TRBV19 and TRBJ1-5, is as follows: DGGITQSPKYLFRKEGQNVTLSCEQNLNHDAMYWYRQDPGQGLRLIYYSQIVNDFQKGDIAEGYSVSREKKESFPLTVTSAQKNPTAFYLCASNPEGQGGQPQHFGDGTRLSIL.

The rearrangement uses TRBV6-6 and TRBJ1-1, with TRBD1 matching 7 bases. Losses at the gene ends were 5 bases for V and 5 bases for J; bases not matched to a gene: 8. This CDR3 is 14 amino acids long. Germline CDR1 reads MNHNY; CDR2 reads SVGAGI (reference sequence). CDR3 nucleotide sequence: TGTGCCAGCAGTGGATCACAGGGGCGGACTGAAGCTTTCTTT. Encoded protein: CASSGSQGRTEAFF.

CDR3 region: CASRDRDRIIYGYTF. The DNA of the CDR3 is TGTGCCAGCAGGGATCGGGACAGGATTATCTATGGCTACACCTTC. The chain uses TRBV28 and TRBJ1-2; 8 bases match TRBD1. The germline gives CDR1 MDHEN, CDR2 SYDVKM. After removal of 6 bases from V and 4 bases from J, the junction contained 10 bases not matched to a gene. The CDR3 loop spans 15 amino acids.

The gene calls are TRBV28 and TRBJ2-1; 11 nucleotides line up with TRBD2. The junction had 6 bases not matched to a gene; V was cut back by 4 bases and J by 7 bases. Germline V gene data show CDR1 as MDHEN and CDR2 as SYDVKM. CDR3 size: 15 residues. The CDR3 coding sequence is TGTGCCAGCAGTTCTCCGGGACTAGCGGCAAATGAGCAGTTCTTC. Protein sequence: CASSSPGLAANEQFF. Combining the CDR3 with reference TRBV28 and TRBJ2-1 gives the whole variable domain DVKVTQSSRYLVKRTGEKVFLECVQDMDHENMFWYRQDPGLGLRLIYFSYDVKMKEKGDIPEGYSVSREKKERFSLILESASTNQTSMYLCASSSPGLAANEQFFGPGTRLTVL.

The V gene is TRBV6-6, the J gene TRBJ1-1, with 7 bases aligning to TRBD1. The length of the CDR3 is 13 residues. CDR1 is MNHNY, CDR2 SVGAGI, per germline (reference sequence). Losses at the gene ends were 0 bases for V and 7 bases for J; bases not matched to a gene: 2. The CDR3 loop reads CASSYSGTDEAFF. CDR3 nucleotide sequence: TGTGCCAGCAGTTACTCTGGGACAGATGAAGCTTTCTTT.

J is TRBJ2-1 and V is TRBV5-4; 9 bases agree with TRBD2. This CDR3 region has 16 residues. Trimming cost V 0 bases and J 7 bases; bases outside gene matches: 8. CDR1 and CDR2 from the germline V gene are SGHNT and YYREEE (reference sequence). In DNA, the CDR3 is TGTGCCAGCAGCTTGGAGGGCGGGAGGGCCGATAATGAGCAGTTCTTC. Translating it yields CASSLEGGRADNEQFF.

The rearrangement uses TRBV27 and TRBJ2-4, with D possibly TRBD2 on 6 matching bases. With 8 bases removed from V and 6 bases from J, the gap between germline ends came to 17 bases. The CDR3 length is 14 residues. Germline V lookup: CDR1 MNHEY, CDR2 SMNVEV (reference sequence). The CDR3 nucleotides read TGTGCCAGCGGGCCGGGACTTTTAGGAAACATTCAGTACTTC. This codes for CASGPGLLGNIQYF.

The chain links TRBV7-2 to TRBJ1-2; 9 bases align to TRBD1. The germline V gene encodes CDR1 SGHTA and CDR2 FQGNSA. V gave up 5 bases and J gave up 4 bases; unmatched junction bases: 5. The CDR3 has 14 residues. The CDR3 sequence is CASSTDRGPYGYTF. The DNA of the CDR3 is TGTGCCAGCAGCACGGACAGGGGCCCCTATGGCTACACCTTC.

The chain couples TRBV5-4 to TRBJ2-1; TRBD2 matches 10 bases. V shed 4 bases, J shed 4 bases, and the junction held 5 bases outside the gene matches. The CDR3 length is 15 residues. Per the germline V gene, CDR1 is SGHNT and CDR2 is YYREEE (reference sequence). CDR3 amino acids: CASSASSGSYNEQFF. The CDR3 DNA sequence: TGTGCCAGCAGCGCATCTAGCGGGAGTTACAATGAGCAGTTCTTC.

The CDR3 region has the DNA TGTGCCAGCACCCCGACTAGCGGGAGCGGCTACGAGCAGTACTTC. Protein: CASTPTSGSGYEQYF. V gene TRBV6-6 combines with J gene TRBJ2-7, with 12 bases aligning to TRBD2. Germline-derived CDR1 and CDR2 are MNHNY and SVGAGI (reference sequence). J was trimmed by 3 bases and V by 7 bases; bases with no gene match: 7. This CDR3 region has 15 residues.

The chain uses TRBV29-1 and TRBJ2-7, with 11 nucleotides matching TRBD1. Germline lookup yields CDR1 SQVTM and CDR2 ANQGSEA. There are 13 residues in the CDR3. The V gene end was trimmed by 5 bases and the J gene end by 3 bases; junction bases not matched to a gene: 3. The CDR3 nucleotides read TGCAGCGTTCGGGGGACAGGGGGCTACGAGCAGTACTTC. Amino acids: CSVRGTGGYEQYF.

This clone came up once. This chain links TRBV7-8 with TRBJ1-2; 8 nucleotides agree with TRBD1. The V gene end was trimmed by 1 base and the J gene end by 4 bases; junction bases not matched to a gene: 11. The germline V gene encodes CDR1 SGHVS and CDR2 FQNEAQ. This CDR3 contains 17 residues. CDR3 residues: CASSLESQGAPSYGYTF. For the CDR3, the DNA is TGTGCCAGCAGCTTAGAATCCCAGGGGGCGCCTAGCTATGGCTACACCTTC. Combining the CDR3 with reference TRBV7-8 and TRBJ1-2 gives the whole variable domain GAGVSQSPRYKVAKRGQDVALRCDPISGHVSLFWYQQALGQGPEFLTYFQNEAQLDKSGLPSDRFFAERPEGSVSTLKIQRTQQEDSAVYLCASSLESQGAPSYGYTFGSGTRLTVV.

The rearrangement uses TRBV6-5 and TRBJ2-2, with 7 bases aligning to TRBD1. The germline V gene has CDR1 MNHEY and CDR2 SVGAGI. The CDR3 covers 14 residues. The trim removed 6 bases at V and 5 bases at J, leaving 6 bases unmatched. The CDR3 nucleotides are TGTGCCAGCAGCCGACAGGGAAAAACCGGGGAGCTGTTTTTT. Protein sequence: CASSRQGKTGELFF.

This chain links TRBV9 with TRBJ2-3, with 8 bases lining up with TRBD2. Germline V gene sequence: CDR1 SGDLS, CDR2 YYNGEE. The CDR3 length is 18 residues. The ends lost 1 base at V and 0 bases at J; junction bases unmatched: 10. The CDR3 spells CASSVTHRGGRSTDTQYF. CDR3 in DNA: TGTGCCAGCAGCGTAACCCATCGGGGGGGGAGAAGCACAGATACGCAGTATTTT.

V gene TRBV9 combines with J gene TRBJ2-3; D is uncertain. CDR1 and CDR2 (germline): SGDLS, YYNGEE. The CDR3 contains 15 residues. Trimming shortened V by 1 base and J by 5 bases, and 14 bases separated the two germline ends. DNA for the CDR3: TGTGCCAGCAGCGTATCCCCCCTCGCACAAGATACGCAGTATTTT. It specifies CASSVSPLAQDTQYF.

V and J are TRBV15 and TRBJ1-3; maybe TRBD1 (5 bases). V was pared by 0 bases and J by 4 bases, with 10 bases between. The CDR3 consists of 15 residues. Germline CDR1 LNHNV, CDR2 YYDKDF (reference sequence). CDR3 DNA sequence: TGTGCCACCAGCAGAGAATCAGGGCCGGGAAACACCATATATTTT. Encoded protein: CATSRESGPGNTIYF.

The chain has TRBV30 and TRBJ2-7, with 10 bases that match TRBD2. Germline values: CDR1 GTSNPN, CDR2 SVGIG (reference sequence). CDR3 length: 14 amino acids. Losses at the gene ends were 0 bases for V and 4 bases for J; bases not matched to a gene: 3. The CDR3 spells CAWSVNSGGYEQYF. The CDR3 DNA follows: TGTGCCTGGAGTGTGAATAGCGGGGGGTACGAGCAGTACTTC. Based on the CDR3 plus reference TRBV30 and TRBJ2-7, the full variable domain is SQTIHQWPATLVQPVGSPLSLECTVEGTSNPNLYWYRQAAGRGLQLLFYSVGIGQISSEVPQNLSASRPQDRQFILSSKKLLLSDSGFYLCAWSVNSGGYEQYFGPGTRLTVT.